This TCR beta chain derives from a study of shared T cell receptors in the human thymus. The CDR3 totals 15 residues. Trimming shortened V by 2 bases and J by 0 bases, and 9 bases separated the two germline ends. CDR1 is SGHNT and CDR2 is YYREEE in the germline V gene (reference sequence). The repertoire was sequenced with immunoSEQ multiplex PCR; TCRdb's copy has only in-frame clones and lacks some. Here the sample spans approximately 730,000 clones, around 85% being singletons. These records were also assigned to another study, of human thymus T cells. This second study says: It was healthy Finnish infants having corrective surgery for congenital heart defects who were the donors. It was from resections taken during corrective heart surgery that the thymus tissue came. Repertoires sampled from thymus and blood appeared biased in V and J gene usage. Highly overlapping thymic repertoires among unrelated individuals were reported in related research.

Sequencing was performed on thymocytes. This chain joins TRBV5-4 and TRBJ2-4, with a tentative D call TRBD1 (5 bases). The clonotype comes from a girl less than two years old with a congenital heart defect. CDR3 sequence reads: CASSLGTGAKNIQYF. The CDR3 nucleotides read TGTGCCAGCAGCTTAGGTACAGGAGCCAAAAACATTCAGTACTTC.